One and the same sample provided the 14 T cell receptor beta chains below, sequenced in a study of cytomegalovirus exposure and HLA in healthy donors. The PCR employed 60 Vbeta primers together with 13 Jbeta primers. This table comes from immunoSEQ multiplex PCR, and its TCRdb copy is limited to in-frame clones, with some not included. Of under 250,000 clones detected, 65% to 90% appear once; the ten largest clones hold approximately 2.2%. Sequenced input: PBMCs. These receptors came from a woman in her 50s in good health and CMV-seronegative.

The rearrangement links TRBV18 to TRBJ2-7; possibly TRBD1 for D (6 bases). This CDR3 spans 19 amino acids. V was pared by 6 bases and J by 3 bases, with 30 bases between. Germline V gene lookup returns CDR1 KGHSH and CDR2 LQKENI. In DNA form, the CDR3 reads TGTGCCAGCTCTTTACCGCACGTGAAGGACAGCCCGGTAAACTACGAGCAGTACTTC. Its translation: CASSLPHVKDSPVNYEQYF.

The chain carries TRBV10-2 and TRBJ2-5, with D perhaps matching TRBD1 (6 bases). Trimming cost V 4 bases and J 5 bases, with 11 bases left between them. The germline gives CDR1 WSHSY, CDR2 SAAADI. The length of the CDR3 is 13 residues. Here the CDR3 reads CASSVQGPETQYF. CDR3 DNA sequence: TGCGCCAGCAGTGTACAGGGACCGGAGACCCAGTACTTC.

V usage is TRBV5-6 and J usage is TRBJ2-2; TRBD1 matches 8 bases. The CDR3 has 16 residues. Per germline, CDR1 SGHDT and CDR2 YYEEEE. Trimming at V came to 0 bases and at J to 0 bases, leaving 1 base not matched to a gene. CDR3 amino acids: CASSLAGGPNTGELFF. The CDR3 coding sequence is TGTGCCAGCAGCTTGGCAGGGGGCCCGAACACCGGGGAGCTGTTTTTT.

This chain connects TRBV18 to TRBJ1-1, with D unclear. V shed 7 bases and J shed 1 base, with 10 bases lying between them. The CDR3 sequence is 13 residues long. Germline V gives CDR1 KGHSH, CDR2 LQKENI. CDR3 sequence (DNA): TGTGCCAGCTGCTCCACTGGGAACACTGAAGCTTTCTTT. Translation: CASCSTGNTEAFF. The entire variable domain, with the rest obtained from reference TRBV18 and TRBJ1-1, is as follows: NAGVMQNPRHLVRRRGQEARLRCSPMKGHSHVYWYRQLPEEGLKFMVYLQKENIIDESGMPKERFSAEFPKEGPSILRIQQVVRGDSAAYFCASCSTGNTEAFFGQGTRLTVV.

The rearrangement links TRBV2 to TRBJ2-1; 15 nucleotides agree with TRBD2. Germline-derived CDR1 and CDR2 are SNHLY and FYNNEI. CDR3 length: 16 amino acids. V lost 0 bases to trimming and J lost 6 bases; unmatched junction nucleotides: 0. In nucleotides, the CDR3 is TGTGCCAGCAGTGAAGCGGGACTAGCGGGAGGCAATGAGCAGTTCTTC. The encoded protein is CASSEAGLAGGNEQFF.

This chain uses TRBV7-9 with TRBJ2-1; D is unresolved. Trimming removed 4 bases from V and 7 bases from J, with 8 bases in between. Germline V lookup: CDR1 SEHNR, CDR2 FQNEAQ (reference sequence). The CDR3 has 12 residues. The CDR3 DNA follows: TGTGCCAGCAGCTATCTTAAAAATGAGCAGTTCTTC. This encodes CASSYLKNEQFF.

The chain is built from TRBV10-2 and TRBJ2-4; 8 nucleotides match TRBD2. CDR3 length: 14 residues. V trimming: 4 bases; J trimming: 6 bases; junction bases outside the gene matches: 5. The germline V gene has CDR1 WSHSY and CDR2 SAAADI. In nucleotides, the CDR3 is TGCGCCAGCAGTGGACTAGCGATCGGAAACATTCAGTACTTC. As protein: CASSGLAIGNIQYF.

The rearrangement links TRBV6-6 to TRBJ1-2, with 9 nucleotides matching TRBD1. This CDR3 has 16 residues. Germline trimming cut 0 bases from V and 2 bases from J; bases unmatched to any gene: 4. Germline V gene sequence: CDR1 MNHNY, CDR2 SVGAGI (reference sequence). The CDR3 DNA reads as TGTGCCAGCAGTTACTCCCGGACAGGGGCCAACTATGGCTACACCTTC. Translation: CASSYSRTGANYGYTF.

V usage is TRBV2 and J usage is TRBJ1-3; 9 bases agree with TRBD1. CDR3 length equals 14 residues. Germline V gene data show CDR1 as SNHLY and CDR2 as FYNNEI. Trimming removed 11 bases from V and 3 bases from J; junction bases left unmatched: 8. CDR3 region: CASAGTGHGNTIYF. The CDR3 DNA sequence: TGTGCCTCGGCCGGGACAGGGCATGGAAACACCATATATTTT.

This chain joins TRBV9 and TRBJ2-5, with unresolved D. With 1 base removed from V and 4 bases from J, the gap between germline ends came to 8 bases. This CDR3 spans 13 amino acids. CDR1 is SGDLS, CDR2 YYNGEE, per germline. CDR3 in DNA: TGTGCCAGCAGCGTATCAGGTACAGAGACCCAGTACTTC. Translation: CASSVSGTETQYF. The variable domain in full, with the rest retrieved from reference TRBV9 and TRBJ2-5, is DSGVTQTPKHLITATGQRVTLRCSPRSGDLSVYWYQQSLDQGLQFLIQYYNGEERAKGNILERFSAQQFPDLHSELNLSSLELGDSALYFCASSVSGTETQYFGPGTRLLVL.

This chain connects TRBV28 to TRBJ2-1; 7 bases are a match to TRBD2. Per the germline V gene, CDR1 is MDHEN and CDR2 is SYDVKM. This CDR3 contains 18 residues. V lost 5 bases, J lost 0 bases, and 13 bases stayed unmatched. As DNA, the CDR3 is TGTGCCAGCAGTCGCGCTAGCGGAGGACCCAGCTCCTACAATGAGCAGTTCTTC. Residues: CASSRASGGPSSYNEQFF.

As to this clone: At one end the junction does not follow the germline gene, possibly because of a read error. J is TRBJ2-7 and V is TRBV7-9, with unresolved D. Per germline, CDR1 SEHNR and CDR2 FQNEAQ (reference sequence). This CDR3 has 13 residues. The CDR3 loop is CSSSPDGPYEQYF. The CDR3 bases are TGTTCCAGCAGCCCCGATGGCCCCTACGAGCAGTACTTC. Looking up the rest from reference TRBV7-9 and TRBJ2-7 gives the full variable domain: DTGVSQNPRHKITKRGQNVTFRCDPISEHNRLYWYRQTLGQGPEFLTYFQNEAQLEKSRLLSDRFSAERPKGSFSTLEIQRTEQGDSAMYLCSSSPDGPYEQYFGPGTRLTVT.

CDR3 nucleotides: TGTGCCAGCAGTGACCGGCAGGGCTCCTACGAGCAGTACTTC. It translates to CASSDRQGSYEQYF. The chain uses TRBV6-1 and TRBJ2-7, with a possible D match to TRBD1 (5 bases). The CDR3 loop spans 14 amino acids. V gave up 3 bases and J gave up 0 bases, with 9 bases separating them. The V gene's germline CDR1 is MNHNS and CDR2 SASEGT.

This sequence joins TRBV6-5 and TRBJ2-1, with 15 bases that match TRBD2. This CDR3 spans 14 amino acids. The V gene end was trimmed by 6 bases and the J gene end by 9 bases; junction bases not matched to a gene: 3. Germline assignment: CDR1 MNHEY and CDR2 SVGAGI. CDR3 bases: TGTGCCAGCAGGGGACTAGCGGGAGGCGGTGAGCAGTTCTTC. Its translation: CASRGLAGGGEQFF.